Listed below are T cell receptor beta chains from one sample, sequenced in a study of T cell responses to AZD1222 COVID-19 vaccine. TCRdb's table, derived via immunoSEQ multiplex PCR, lists solely in-frame clones and lacks some. The sample consists of 85,000 to 100,000 clones, under 95% of them appearing once. The source was peripheral blood, collected on day 0 of AZD1222 vaccination. These receptors originate from an adult in good health. CDR3s include the opening cysteine and the closing phenylalanine or tryptophan. The D gene is left open where the match is weak. Clone size is shown for a subset of rows, as once, few, many or a class of expanded clone.

D gene: -; J gene: TRBJ1-6; V gene: TRBV6-6; clone size: -; CDR3 protein: CASKKGGSSYNSPLHF; CDR3 DNA: TGTGCCAGCAAAAAGGGGGGGAGCTCCTATAATTCACCCCTCCACTTT
D gene: -; J gene: TRBJ1-2; V gene: TRBV5-1; clone size: -; CDR3 protein: CASSRDLPRGGYTF; CDR3 DNA: TGCGCCAGCAGCAGGGACTTACCTAGAGGGGGCTACACCTTC
D gene: -; J gene: TRBJ1-5; V gene: TRBV7-3; clone size: -; CDR3 protein: CASSSQDNQPQHF; CDR3 DNA: TGTGCCAGCAGCTCACAGGACAATCAGCCCCAGCATTTT
D gene: -; J gene: TRBJ1-6; V gene: TRBV3-1/TRBV3-2; clone size: -; CDR3 protein: CASSQERGSPLHF; CDR3 DNA: TGTGCCAGCAGCCAAGAACGGGGGTCACCCCTCCACTTT
D gene: -; J gene: TRBJ2-3; V gene: TRBV5-1; clone size: -; CDR3 protein: CASSIQGRDTQYF; CDR3 DNA: TGCGCCAGCAGCATCCAGGGGAGAGATACGCAGTATTTT
D gene: TRBD1; J gene: TRBJ2-7; V gene: TRBV28; clone size: -; CDR3 protein: CASSEESHRGSYEQYF; CDR3 DNA: TGTGCCAGCAGTGAAGAGAGCCACAGGGGCTCCTACGAGCAGTACTTC
D gene: -; J gene: TRBJ1-2; V gene: TRBV21-1; clone size: -; CDR3 protein: CASSKVIGRPGYTF; CDR3 DNA: TGTGCCAGCAGCAAAGTTATAGGACGGCCTGGCTACACCTTC
D gene: TRBD1; J gene: TRBJ1-4; V gene: TRBV7-9; clone size: -; CDR3 protein: CASSYGTVNEKLFF; CDR3 DNA: TGTGCCAGCAGCTACGGGACAGTCAATGAAAAACTGTTTTTT
D gene: -; J gene: TRBJ1-5; V gene: TRBV27; clone size: -; CDR3 protein: CASRFGGLNQPQHF; CDR3 DNA: TGTGCCAGCAGGTTCGGCGGACTAAATCAGCCCCAGCATTTT
D gene: TRBD1; J gene: TRBJ2-2; V gene: TRBV18; clone size: -; CDR3 protein: CASSPLGQVRNTGELFF; CDR3 DNA: TGTGCCAGCTCACCACTGGGACAGGTGCGGAACACCGGGGAGCTGTTTTTT
D gene: -; J gene: TRBJ1-4; V gene: TRBV5-8; clone size: -; CDR3 protein: CASSHIAGQATNEKLFF; CDR3 DNA: TGTGCCAGCAGCCACATCGCAGGGCAAGCAACTAATGAAAAACTGTTTTTT
D gene: TRBD1; J gene: TRBJ1-5; V gene: TRBV18; clone size: -; CDR3 protein: CASSQGTGPGGQPQHF; CDR3 DNA: TGTGCCAGCTCACAAGGGACAGGCCCGGGAGGGCAGCCCCAGCATTTT
D gene: -; J gene: TRBJ2-5; V gene: TRBV4-1; clone size: once; CDR3 protein: CASSQDSETQYF; CDR3 DNA: TGCGCCAGCAGCCAAGATTCAGAGACCCAGTACTTC
D gene: -; J gene: TRBJ1-3; V gene: TRBV11-2; clone size: -; CDR3 protein: CASSAPQISGNTIYF; CDR3 DNA: TGTGCCAGCAGCGCACCACAAATATCTGGAAACACCATATATTTT
D gene: -; J gene: TRBJ1-2; V gene: TRBV15; clone size: -; CDR3 protein: CATSRAQTRHVYTF; CDR3 DNA: TGTGCCACCAGCAGAGCCCAGACACGGCATGTCTACACCTTC
D gene: TRBD1; J gene: TRBJ1-1; V gene: TRBV13; clone size: -; CDR3 protein: CATLDRGNTEAFF; CDR3 DNA: TGTGCCACACTTGACAGGGGGAATACTGAAGCTTTCTTT
D gene: TRBD2; J gene: TRBJ2-1; V gene: TRBV6-5; clone size: -; CDR3 protein: CASKKGGGPRNEQFF; CDR3 DNA: TGTGCCAGCAAAAAGGGCGGGGGGCCGCGGAATGAGCAGTTCTTC
D gene: -; J gene: TRBJ1-1; V gene: TRBV7-2; clone size: -; CDR3 protein: CASSPRSDTEAFF; CDR3 DNA: TGTGCCAGCAGCCCCCGGAGTGACACTGAAGCTTTCTTT